A selection of T cell receptor beta chains follows, all from one sample in a study of cytomegalovirus exposure and HLA in healthy donors. This table comes from immunoSEQ multiplex PCR, and its TCRdb copy is limited to in-frame clones, with some not included. This table holds 100,000 or so clones, 83% found once. Sequenced material: PBMCs. The receptors were gathered from a man between 18 and 35 years old in good health and CMV-seronegative. Each CDR3 is given with its conserved first and last residue. Fields, in order: V gene, J gene, clone size, D gene, CDR3 DNA, CDR3 protein. A D gene is named only where the DNA matches it firmly. Expanded clones get a size class; other rows say once, few or many, or leave the size out.

V gene: TRBV29-1; J gene: TRBJ2-5; clone size: .; D gene: .; CDR3 DNA: TGCAGCGTTGGAACAGGTATCCAGTACTTC; CDR3 protein: CSVGTGIQYF
V gene: TRBV7-9; J gene: TRBJ1-5; clone size: few; D gene: .; CDR3 DNA: TGTGCCAGCAGCTTAAGGGAAGTCGGAGGGGAGGATCAGCCCCAGCATTTT; CDR3 protein: CASSLREVGGEDQPQHF
V gene: TRBV6-1; J gene: TRBJ2-1; clone size: .; D gene: TRBD1; CDR3 DNA: TGTGCCAGCATCGTGGGACAGTTTTCCTACAATGAGCAGTTCTTC; CDR3 protein: CASIVGQFSYNEQFF
V gene: TRBV28; J gene: TRBJ1-2; clone size: .; D gene: TRBD1; CDR3 DNA: TGTGCCAGCAGTATCTACCCGACAGGGATGAGCTATGGCTACACCTTC; CDR3 protein: CASSIYPTGMSYGYTF
V gene: TRBV9; J gene: TRBJ1-1; clone size: .; D gene: .; CDR3 DNA: TGTGCCAGCAGCGTAGGGCAGGGCCCCAACACTGAAGCTTTCTTT; CDR3 protein: CASSVGQGPNTEAFF
V gene: TRBV6-6; J gene: TRBJ2-3; clone size: .; D gene: TRBD2; CDR3 DNA: TGTGCCACCGGACTAGGCGGCACAGATACGCAGTATTTT; CDR3 protein: CATGLGGTDTQYF
V gene: TRBV12-5; J gene: TRBJ2-7; clone size: .; D gene: TRBD2; CDR3 DNA: TGTGCTAGTGCGCGGGGGGGGGTCTACGAGCAGTACTTC; CDR3 protein: CASARGGVYEQYF
V gene: TRBV4-1; J gene: TRBJ2-7; clone size: .; D gene: TRBD2; CDR3 DNA: TGCGCCAGCCAGGCCACTAGCGGCTCCGACCCCTACGAGCAGTACTTC; CDR3 protein: CASQATSGSDPYEQYF
V gene: TRBV5-4; J gene: TRBJ2-3; clone size: .; D gene: .; CDR3 DNA: TGTGCCGCGGGACTTTATAGCACAGATACGCAGTATTTT; CDR3 protein: CAAGLYSTDTQYF
V gene: TRBV7-2; J gene: TRBJ2-2; clone size: once; D gene: .; CDR3 DNA: TGTGCCAGCAGCTTAGTCGGGGTAGCGAAGAACACCGGGGAGCTGTTTTTT; CDR3 protein: CASSLVGVAKNTGELFF
V gene: TRBV27; J gene: TRBJ1-1; clone size: .; D gene: TRBD1; CDR3 DNA: TGTGCCAGCAGTTTAACAGGGGGCGCGATTACTGAAGCTTTCTTT; CDR3 protein: CASSLTGGAITEAFF
V gene: TRBV6-1; J gene: TRBJ1-5; clone size: .; D gene: TRBD1; CDR3 DNA: TGTGCCAGCAGTGAACGGATGGGACAGGGAGGACGCAATCAGCCCCAGCATTTT; CDR3 protein: CASSERMGQGGRNQPQHF
V gene: TRBV4-3; J gene: TRBJ2-7; clone size: .; D gene: TRBD2; CDR3 DNA: TGCGCCAGCAGCCAAGCCCTAAGCGGGAGGGGCGAGCAGTACTTC; CDR3 protein: CASSQALSGRGEQYF
V gene: TRBV4-3; J gene: TRBJ2-3; clone size: .; D gene: TRBD2; CDR3 DNA: TGCGCCAGCAGCCAGGGGACTAGCGGTTGGGCAGATACGCAGTATTTT; CDR3 protein: CASSQGTSGWADTQYF
V gene: TRBV27; J gene: TRBJ2-6; clone size: .; D gene: .; CDR3 DNA: TGTGCCACCCGGGACACTTACTCTGGGGCCAACGTCCTGACTTTC; CDR3 protein: CATRDTYSGANVLTF
V gene: TRBV9; J gene: TRBJ2-2; clone size: .; D gene: .; CDR3 DNA: TGTGCCAGCAGCTCCCGGACCGGGGAGCTGTTTTTT; CDR3 protein: CASSSRTGELFF
V gene: TRBV5-5; J gene: TRBJ1-2; clone size: .; D gene: TRBD1; CDR3 DNA: TGTGCCAGCAGCCCAGGACAGGGAATTTTCTCTAACTATGGCTACACCTTC; CDR3 protein: CASSPGQGIFSNYGYTF
V gene: TRBV28; J gene: TRBJ1-2; clone size: .; D gene: .; CDR3 DNA: TGTGCCAGCAGTTTAGTAACAGGCTATGGCTACACCTTC; CDR3 protein: CASSLVTGYGYTF
V gene: TRBV2; J gene: TRBJ1-2; clone size: .; D gene: TRBD1; CDR3 DNA: TGTGCCAGCAGGAGGGACAGTACCTTTAACTATGGCTACACCTTC; CDR3 protein: CASRRDSTFNYGYTF
V gene: TRBV19; J gene: TRBJ2-6; clone size: .; D gene: TRBD2; CDR3 DNA: TGTGCCAGTAGTATACGGGGGGGCGGAGGGGCCAACGTCCTGACTTTC; CDR3 protein: CASSIRGGGGANVLTF
V gene: TRBV7-3; J gene: TRBJ2-3; clone size: .; D gene: TRBD2; CDR3 DNA: TGTGCCAGCAGCTCTGGGACTAGCGGGAGCCGATCGTCGAGCACAGATACGCAGTATTTT; CDR3 protein: CASSSGTSGSRSSSTDTQYF
V gene: TRBV11-2; J gene: TRBJ1-1; clone size: .; D gene: .; CDR3 DNA: TGTGCCAGCAGCTTAGAGTTGGCAGCGACTGAAGCTTTCTTT; CDR3 protein: CASSLELAATEAFF
V gene: TRBV5-4; J gene: TRBJ1-2; clone size: .; D gene: .; CDR3 DNA: TGTGCCACAACGACAGCTAACTATGGCTACACCTTC; CDR3 protein: CATTTANYGYTF
V gene: TRBV18; J gene: TRBJ2-7; clone size: .; D gene: TRBD2; CDR3 DNA: TGTGCCAGCTCACCACCGGGACTAGCGGGAGTCGAGCAGTACTTC; CDR3 protein: CASSPPGLAGVEQYF
V gene: TRBV20-1; J gene: TRBJ1-2; clone size: .; D gene: TRBD1; CDR3 DNA: TGCAGTGCTGGGGACAGGAATGGCTACACCTTC; CDR3 protein: CSAGDRNGYTF
V gene: TRBV5-8; J gene: TRBJ1-1; clone size: few; D gene: .; CDR3 DNA: TGTGCCAGCAGCTCAGACAAAAGGAACACTGAAGCTTTCTTT; CDR3 protein: CASSSDKRNTEAFF
V gene: TRBV7-2; J gene: TRBJ1-5; clone size: .; D gene: TRBD1; CDR3 DNA: TGTGCCAGCAGCTCGACAGGGTACAATCAGCCCCAGCATTTT; CDR3 protein: CASSSTGYNQPQHF
V gene: TRBV27; J gene: TRBJ2-7; clone size: .; D gene: .; CDR3 DNA: TGTGCCAGCAGTCCGCCGGAGGGGAGCTCCTACGAGCAGTACTTC; CDR3 protein: CASSPPEGSSYEQYF
V gene: TRBV28; J gene: TRBJ2-5; clone size: .; D gene: .; CDR3 DNA: TGTGCCAGCGGGCGACAGCTTCAAGAGACCCAGTACTTC; CDR3 protein: CASGRQLQETQYF
V gene: TRBV29-1; J gene: TRBJ2-5; clone size: .; D gene: .; CDR3 DNA: TGCAGCGCCGAAAGGGGTGTGGGAGGAGAGACCCAGTACTTC; CDR3 protein: CSAERGVGGETQYF
V gene: TRBV4-3; J gene: TRBJ2-7; clone size: .; D gene: TRBD2; CDR3 DNA: TGCGCCAGCAGCCAAGTTCTAGCGGGAGGGGACTACGAGCAGTACTTC; CDR3 protein: CASSQVLAGGDYEQYF
V gene: TRBV15; J gene: TRBJ2-3; clone size: .; D gene: .; CDR3 DNA: TGTGCCACCAGCAGGGAGACAGATACGCAGTATTTT; CDR3 protein: CATSRETDTQYF
V gene: TRBV5-1; J gene: TRBJ1-2; clone size: .; D gene: .; CDR3 DNA: TGCGCCAGCAGCTTGGACCCCCTATACTATGGCTACACCTTC; CDR3 protein: CASSLDPLYYGYTF
V gene: TRBV19; J gene: TRBJ2-7; clone size: once; D gene: TRBD1; CDR3 DNA: TGTGCCAGTAGTGCCGGGACAGGGGTAGAGGGGAGGCTCTCCTACGAGCAGTACTTC; CDR3 protein: CASSAGTGVEGRLSYEQYF